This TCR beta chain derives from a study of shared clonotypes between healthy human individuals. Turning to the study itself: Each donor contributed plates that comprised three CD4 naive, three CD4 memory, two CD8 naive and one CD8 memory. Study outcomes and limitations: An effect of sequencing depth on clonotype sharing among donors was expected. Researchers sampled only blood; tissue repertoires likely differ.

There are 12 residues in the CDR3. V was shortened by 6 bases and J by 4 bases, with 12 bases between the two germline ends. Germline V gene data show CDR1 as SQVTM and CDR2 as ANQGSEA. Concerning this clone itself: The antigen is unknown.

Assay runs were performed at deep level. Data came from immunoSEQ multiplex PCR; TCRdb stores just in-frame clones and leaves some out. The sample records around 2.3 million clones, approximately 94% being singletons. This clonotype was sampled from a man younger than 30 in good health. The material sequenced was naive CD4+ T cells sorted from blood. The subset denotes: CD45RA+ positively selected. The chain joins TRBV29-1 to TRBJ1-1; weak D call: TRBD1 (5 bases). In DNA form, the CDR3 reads TGCAGCGTCGAGGAGGGGCTCACTGAAGCTTTCTTT. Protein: CSVEEGLTEAFF.